This is a list of T cell receptor beta chains from one sample in a study of T cell changes during pregnancy in multiple sclerosis. Libraries were prepared by immunoSEQ multiplex PCR; TCRdb keeps only in-frame clonotypes and omits some of them. This sample has about 30,000 clones, with 85% to 95% found just once. The source material was CD4+ T cells from peripheral blood mononuclear cells, sampled after pregnancy. Source of these receptors: a female donor with multiple sclerosis, enrolled in a pregnancy study. Each CDR3 is given without its conserved first and last residue.

J gene: TRBJ2-4
V gene: TRBV19
CDR3 protein: ASSDRQGAGAKNIQY

J gene: TRBJ1-5
V gene: TRBV7-2
CDR3 protein: ASSPRTVDWPQH

J gene: TRBJ1-5
V gene: TRBV5-1
CDR3 protein: ASSLLGTGNQPQH

J gene: TRBJ2-3
V gene: TRBV7-9
CDR3 protein: ASSSADTQY

J gene: TRBJ1-6
V gene: TRBV7-3
CDR3 protein: ASSLKGAIGNSPLH

J gene: TRBJ2-5
V gene: TRBV30
CDR3 protein: AWSRSGETQY

J gene: TRBJ1-4
V gene: TRBV18
CDR3 protein: ASSLRGTNEKLF

J gene: TRBJ2-2
V gene: TRBV27
CDR3 protein: ASSLSYPGAGELF

J gene: TRBJ1-1
V gene: TRBV9
CDR3 protein: ASSVDRSTEAF

J gene: TRBJ1-1
V gene: TRBV14
CDR3 protein: ASSQLVETEAF

J gene: TRBJ2-5
V gene: TRBV7-2
CDR3 protein: ASSPGQRQETQY

J gene: TRBJ1-2
V gene: TRBV6-5
CDR3 protein: ASSSPRSRNYGYT

J gene: TRBJ1-2
V gene: TRBV4-2
CDR3 protein: ASSQDRGAGGYT

J gene: TRBJ2-7
V gene: TRBV6-5
CDR3 protein: ASSQYNSYEQY

J gene: TRBJ1-3
V gene: TRBV11-1
CDR3 protein: ASSLASSGNTIY